This passage covers 13 T cell receptor beta chains from one sample sequenced in a study of OX40 agonist ivuxolimab in advanced cancers. Sequenced by immunoSEQ multiplex PCR; TCRdb stores in-frame clones only, minus some. The repertoire holds tens of thousands of clones, with more than 85% as singletons. The material was CD4+ or CD8+ T cells sorted from blood, obtained in a trial of the OX40 agonist ivuxolimab. The receptors originated from an adult with an advanced solid tumor such as melanoma, head and neck, liver or kidney cancer.

The CDR3 DNA follows: TGTGCCAGCTCACCCGGCTATGACTACGAGCAGTACTTC. It is translated as CASSPGYDYEQYF. The chain is built from TRBV18 and TRBJ2-7; no definite D call. Between the trimmed V and J ends, which lost 3 bases and 3 bases, there was a span of 9 bases. This CDR3 has 13 residues. The germline V gene encodes CDR1 KGHSH and CDR2 LQKENI.

The chain carries TRBV6-6 and TRBJ1-2; 7 positions agree with TRBD1. CDR1 and CDR2 from the germline V gene are MNHNY and SVGAGI (reference sequence). CDR3 length: 16 amino acids. V lost 5 bases to trimming and J lost 3 bases; unmatched junction nucleotides: 12. CDR3 bases: TGTGCCAGCAGTACCAACAGGGGAGCAGAGGACTATGGCTACACCTTC. Translation gives CASSTNRGAEDYGYTF.

This clone was detected only once. The chain couples TRBV6-1 to TRBJ2-5, with D possibly matching TRBD2 (6 bases). Germline values: CDR1 MNHNS, CDR2 SASEGT. The CDR3 sequence is 13 residues long. Trimming stripped 5 bases from V and 4 bases from J, with 11 bases between. The CDR3 DNA is TGTGCCAGCAGTACTGGAGGGCGAGAGACCCAGTACTTC. Its translation: CASSTGGRETQYF.

This clone turned up a few times. The chain is built from TRBV19 and TRBJ2-1; D not resolved. In germline, CDR1 is LNHDA, CDR2 SQIVND (reference sequence). The CDR3 runs 13 residues. Trimming took off 5 bases at V and 1 base at J, with 6 bases between the two ends. CDR3 protein: CASSDQSYNEQFF. As DNA, the CDR3 is TGTGCCAGTAGTGACCAGTCCTACAATGAGCAGTTCTTC.

The DNA of the CDR3 is TGTGCCAGCAGTATGGACAGGGGCCAACACTATGGCTACACCTTC. It is translated as CASSMDRGQHYGYTF. This chain uses TRBV2 with TRBJ1-2, with 9 bases matching TRBD1. CDR1 and CDR2 (germline): SNHLY, FYNNEI. The trim removed 5 bases at V and 3 bases at J, leaving 7 bases unmatched. This CDR3 is 15 amino acids long.

The V call is TRBV6-6, the J call TRBJ1-1; no clear D gene. CDR1 is MNHNY, CDR2 SVGAGI, per germline (reference sequence). The CDR3 sequence is 14 residues long. V lost 8 bases, J lost 1 base, and 14 bases lay in between. The CDR3 region is CASLGDGKNTEAFF. The CDR3 nucleotides are TGTGCCAGCCTTGGAGACGGGAAGAACACTGAAGCTTTCTTT.

The chain joins TRBV28 to TRBJ2-5; a possible D gene is TRBD1 (5 bases). The CDR3 length is 14 residues. Germline-derived CDR1 and CDR2 are MDHEN and SYDVKM. With 5 bases removed from V and 6 bases from J, the gap between germline ends came to 16 bases. CDR3 in amino acids: CASSLQGSVKTQYF. CDR3 sequence (DNA): TGTGCCAGCAGTCTCCAGGGTTCGGTAAAGACCCAGTACTTC.

The chain carries TRBV28 and TRBJ1-3; D gene unclear. V was clipped by 6 bases and J by 2 bases, with 8 bases between them. The CDR3 covers 13 residues. CDR1 is MDHEN, CDR2 SYDVKM, per germline. This chain's CDR3 is CASRLKAGNTIYF. The CDR3 bases are TGTGCCAGCAGGCTGAAGGCTGGAAACACCATATATTTT. The whole variable domain, filled in from reference TRBV28 and TRBJ1-3, reads DVKVTQSSRYLVKRTGEKVFLECVQDMDHENMFWYRQDPGLGLRLIYFSYDVKMKEKGDIPEGYSVSREKKERFSLILESASTNQTSMYLCASRLKAGNTIYFGEGSWLTVV.

This clone showed up just once. This chain joins TRBV9 and TRBJ1-4; 7 bases line up with TRBD1. V was pared by 3 bases and J by 12 bases, with 11 bases of the junction left unmatched. Germline CDR1 reads SGDLS; CDR2 reads YYNGEE. This CDR3 comprises 14 residues. The CDR3 protein is CASSATGRGMELFF. The CDR3 nucleotides are TGTGCCAGCAGCGCGACAGGGCGGGGGATGGAACTGTTTTTT.

This clone has only a few counts. The chain uses TRBV9 and TRBJ2-3, with TRBD2 identical over 7 bases. CDR3 length equals 14 residues. The germline CDR1 and CDR2 sequences are SGDLS and YYNGEE. The J segment lost 2 bases and the V segment lost 4 bases, leaving 4 bases of the junction unmatched. CDR3 loop: CASSPRDYTDTQYF. The CDR3 DNA reads as TGTGCCAGCAGCCCCCGGGACTACACAGATACGCAGTATTTT. Full variable domain (missing parts from reference TRBV9 and TRBJ2-3): DSGVTQTPKHLITATGQRVTLRCSPRSGDLSVYWYQQSLDQGLQFLIQYYNGEERAKGNILERFSAQQFPDLHSELNLSSLELGDSALYFCASSPRDYTDTQYFGPGTRLTVL.

This clone is a singleton in its sample. This chain uses TRBV4-1 with TRBJ1-2; 8 bases agree with TRBD1. CDR3 length: 16 amino acids. Germline V lookup: CDR1 MGHRA, CDR2 YSYEKL. V gave up 4 bases and J gave up 0 bases; unmatched junction bases: 7. CDR3 nucleotides: TGCGCCAGCAGCCCCATGGGACAGGCAGCTAACTATGGCTACACCTTC. This gives the protein CASSPMGQAANYGYTF.

In this sample, this clone turned up once. The rearrangement uses TRBV27 and TRBJ2-1; TRBD2 might be the D (5 bases). With 3 bases removed from V and 0 bases from J, the gap between germline ends came to 15 bases. Per germline, CDR1 MNHEY and CDR2 SMNVEV (reference sequence). CDR3 length equals 17 residues. CDR3 in amino acids: CASSLRLASSSYNEQFF. Here the CDR3 DNA reads TGTGCCAGCAGTTTGAGGCTAGCTTCGAGCTCCTACAATGAGCAGTTCTTC.

This chain joins TRBV7-2 and TRBJ2-3; D is undetermined. The CDR3 sequence is 14 residues long. CDR1 and CDR2 (germline): SGHTA, FQGNSA. Trimming removed 5 bases from V and 2 bases from J, with 11 bases in between. The CDR3 reads CASSPRRDTDTQYF. CDR3 DNA sequence: TGTGCCAGCAGCCCTCGTCGAGACACAGATACGCAGTATTTT.